The clone carrying this T cell receptor (beta chain) was observed a handful of times. Trimming removed 5 bases at V and 10 bases at J, with 12 bases between. The CDR3 consists of 13 residues. UMIs and sample barcodes were carried by the TCR alpha and TCR beta cDNA libraries that 5'RACE produced using constant-segment primers. One entry per CDR3 protein, called by TCRdb with MiXCR from the 5' RACE reads. The sample includes more than 350,000 distinct CDR3 sequences, 16% of them seen just once. This entry is derived from a study of T-cell memory formation after mild COVID-19. Study at large: Among the donors, TCR clusters were largely specific to each donor.

The TCR comes from a man aged 18 to 29 who had mild COVID-19 (a few samples of this study predate the infection). Cell type and time point are not known. The specimen sequenced was PBMCs or a T cell subset sorted from them (not recorded which). This chain links TRBV12-3 or TRBV12-4 with TRBJ1-6, with a tentative D call TRBD1 (5 bases). CDR3 nucleotide sequence: TGTGCCAGCAGTGGTCAGCGGGACTCACCCCTCCACTTT. It yields the protein CASSGQRDSPLHF.